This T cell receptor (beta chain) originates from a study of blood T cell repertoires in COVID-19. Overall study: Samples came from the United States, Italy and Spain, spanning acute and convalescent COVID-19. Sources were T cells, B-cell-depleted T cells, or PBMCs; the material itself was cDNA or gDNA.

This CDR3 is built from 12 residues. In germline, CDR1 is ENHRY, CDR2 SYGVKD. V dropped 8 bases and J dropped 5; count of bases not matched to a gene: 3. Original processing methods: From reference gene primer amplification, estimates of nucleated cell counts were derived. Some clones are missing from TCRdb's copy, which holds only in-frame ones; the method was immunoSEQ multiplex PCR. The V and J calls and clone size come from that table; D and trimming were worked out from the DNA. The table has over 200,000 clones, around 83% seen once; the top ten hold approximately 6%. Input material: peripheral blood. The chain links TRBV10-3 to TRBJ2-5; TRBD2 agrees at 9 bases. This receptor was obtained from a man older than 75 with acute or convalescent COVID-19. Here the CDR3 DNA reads TGTGCCATCGCGGGAGGGCAGGAGACCCAGTACTTC. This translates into CAIAGGQETQYF.